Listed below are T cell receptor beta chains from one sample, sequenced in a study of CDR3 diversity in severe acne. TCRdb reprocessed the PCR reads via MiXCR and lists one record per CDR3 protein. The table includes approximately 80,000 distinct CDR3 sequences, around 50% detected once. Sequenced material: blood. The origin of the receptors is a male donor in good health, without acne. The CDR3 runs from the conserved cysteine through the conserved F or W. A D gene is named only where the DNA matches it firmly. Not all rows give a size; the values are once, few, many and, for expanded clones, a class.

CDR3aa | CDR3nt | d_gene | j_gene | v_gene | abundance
CASSLHSGRTNYEQYF | TGTGCCAGCAGCTTACATAGCGGGAGGACCAATTACGAGCAGTACTTC | TRBD2 | TRBJ2-7 | TRBV7-2 | NA
CASRTSGNSYEQYF | TGTGCCAGCAGGACCAGCGGAAACTCCTACGAGCAGTACTTC | NA | TRBJ2-7 | TRBV6-1 | many
CSAPPTRDRSYNEQFF | TGCAGCGCTCCACCGACCCGGGACAGGTCTTACAATGAGCAGTTCTTC | TRBD1 | TRBJ2-1 | TRBV29-1 | NA
CASTPKWSDTQYF | TGCGCCAGCACCCCGAAGTGGAGCGACACGCAGTATTTT | NA | TRBJ2-3 | TRBV5-1 | NA
CASSLEGADTQYF | TGCGCCAGCAGCTTGGAGGGGGCAGATACGCAGTATTTT | NA | TRBJ2-3 | TRBV5-1 | NA
CANTKGTEAFF | TGTGCCAATACGAAGGGCACTGAAGCTTTCTTT | NA | TRBJ1-1 | TRBV19 | NA
CASSFGQGGGDTQYF | TGTGCCAGCAGCTTTGGACAGGGGGGGGGAGATACGCAGTATTTT | TRBD1 | TRBJ2-3 | TRBV5-8 | many
CATSDRKRYYGYTF | TGTGCCACCAGTGATCGGAAGAGATACTATGGCTACACCTTC | NA | TRBJ1-2 | TRBV24-1 | NA
CASSLGGQAPPPGELFF | TGCGCCAGCAGCTTGGGTGGACAGGCCCCCCCCCCCGGGGAGCTGTTTTTT | TRBD1 | TRBJ2-2 | TRBV5-1 | NA
CASSLEGTGGKPQHF | TGTGCCAGCAGCTTAGAGGGGACAGGGGGGAAGCCCCAGCATTTT | TRBD1 | TRBJ1-5 | TRBV7-9 | NA
CASSRTSGRAIEQYF | TGTGCCAGCAGCCGTACTAGCGGGAGGGCCATCGAGCAGTACTTC | TRBD2 | TRBJ2-7 | TRBV5-4 | NA
CASSQMGSDTEAFF | TGTGCCAGCAGCCAAATGGGGTCGGACACTGAAGCTTTCTTT | NA | TRBJ1-1 | TRBV5-4 | NA
CASTTGNTIYF | TGTGCCAGCACGACCGGAAACACCATATATTTT | NA | TRBJ1-3 | TRBV2 | NA
CASSESSGGGTGELFF | TGCGCCAGCAGTGAGTCGTCAGGGGGCGGCACCGGGGAGCTGTTTTTT | TRBD1 | TRBJ2-2 | TRBV10-1 | many
CSGQGTDTQYF | TGCAGTGGACAGGGCACAGATACGCAGTATTTT | NA | TRBJ2-3 | TRBV20-1 | few
CASRGDSTGGYTF | TGCGCCAGCAGGGGTGACAGCACGGGAGGCTACACCTTC | NA | TRBJ1-2 | TRBV5-1 | few
CSARDALRQTSSYEQYF | TGCAGTGCTAGAGACGCCCTTCGACAGACGAGCTCCTACGAGCAGTACTTC | NA | TRBJ2-7 | TRBV20-1 | medium-sized
CATSSPGGGSGNQPQHF | TGTGCCACCAGCAGCCCCGGGGGGGGGTCGGGCAATCAGCCCCAGCATTTT | NA | TRBJ1-5 | TRBV15 | NA
CASRPAPARGSLYEQYF | TGTGCCAGCAGACCAGCTCCGGCTAGGGGGAGTTTGTACGAGCAGTACTTC | NA | TRBJ2-7 | TRBV7-9 | few
CASSFRPTIYF | TGTGCCAGCAGCTTCAGGCCGACCATATATTTT | NA | TRBJ1-3 | TRBV7-2 | NA
CATSDHRYEQYF | TGTGCCACCAGTGACCACAGGTACGAGCAGTACTTC | NA | TRBJ2-7 | TRBV24-1 | NA
CASSGGSTYGYTF | TGTGCCAGCAGCGGGGGCAGTACCTATGGCTACACCTTC | NA | TRBJ1-2 | TRBV11-2 | many
CSARVNQETQYF | TGCAGTGCTAGAGTCAACCAAGAGACCCAGTACTTC | NA | TRBJ2-5 | TRBV20-1 | NA
CSVRADTYEQYF | TGCAGCGTTAGGGCAGATACCTACGAGCAGTACTTC | NA | TRBJ2-7 | TRBV29-1 | NA
CASSIARNNQKLFF | TGTGCCAGCAGCATTGCGAGAAATAATCAAAAACTGTTTTTT | NA | TRBJ1-4 | TRBV5-1 | NA
CASRGLAGYEQYF | TGTGCCAGCAGGGGGCTAGCGGGGTACGAGCAGTACTTC | TRBD2 | TRBJ2-7 | TRBV6-1 | NA